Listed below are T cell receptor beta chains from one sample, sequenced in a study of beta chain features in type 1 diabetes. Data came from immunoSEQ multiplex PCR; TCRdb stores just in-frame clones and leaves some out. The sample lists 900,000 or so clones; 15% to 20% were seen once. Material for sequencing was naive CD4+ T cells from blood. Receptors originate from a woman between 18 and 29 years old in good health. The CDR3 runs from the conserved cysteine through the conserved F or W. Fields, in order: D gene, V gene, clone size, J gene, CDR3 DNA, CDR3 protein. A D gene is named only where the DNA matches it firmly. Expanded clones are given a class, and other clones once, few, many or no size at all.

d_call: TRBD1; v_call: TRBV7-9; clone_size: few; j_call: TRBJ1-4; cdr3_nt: TGTGCCAGCAGCTTGCCCCCGGGACAGGGGACGGGTAATGAAAAACTGTTTTTT; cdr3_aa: CASSLPPGQGTGNEKLFF
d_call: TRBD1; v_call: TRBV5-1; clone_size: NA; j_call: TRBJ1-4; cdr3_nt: TGCGCCAGCAGCCGACCCGGGACAGGACGCGAAAAACTGTTTTTT; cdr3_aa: CASSRPGTGREKLFF
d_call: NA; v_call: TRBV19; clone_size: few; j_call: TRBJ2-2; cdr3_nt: TGTGCCAGTAGTGGCAGAGGGAGTTTTACCGGGGAGCTGTTTTTT; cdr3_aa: CASSGRGSFTGELFF
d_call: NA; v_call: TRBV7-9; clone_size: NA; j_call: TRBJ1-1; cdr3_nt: TGTGCCAGCAGCTTAGGGCAGTTGAACACTGAAGCTTTCTTT; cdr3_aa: CASSLGQLNTEAFF
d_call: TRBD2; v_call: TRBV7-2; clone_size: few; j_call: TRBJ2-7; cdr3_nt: TGTGCCAGCAGCTTATTATCGGGAGGGCGTAGCTCCTACGAGCAGTACTTC; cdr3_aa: CASSLLSGGRSSYEQYF
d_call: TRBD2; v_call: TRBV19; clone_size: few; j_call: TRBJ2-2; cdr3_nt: TGTGCCAGTAGTATTCTAGCGGCGAACACCGGGGAGCTGTTTTTT; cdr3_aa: CASSILAANTGELFF
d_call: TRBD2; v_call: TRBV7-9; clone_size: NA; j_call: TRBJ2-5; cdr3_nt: TGTGCCAGCATCCTGGGACTAGCGGGACCCCAAGAGACCCAGTACTTC; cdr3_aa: CASILGLAGPQETQYF
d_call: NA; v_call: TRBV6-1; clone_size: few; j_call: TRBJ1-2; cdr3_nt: TGTGCCAGCAGTGAGAAGGGTCCGCCTGGTGGCTACACCTTC; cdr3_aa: CASSEKGPPGGYTF
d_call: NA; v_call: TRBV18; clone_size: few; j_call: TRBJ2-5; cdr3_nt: TGTGCCAGCTCACCTCGGACAGAAGAGACCCAGTACTTC; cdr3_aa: CASSPRTEETQYF
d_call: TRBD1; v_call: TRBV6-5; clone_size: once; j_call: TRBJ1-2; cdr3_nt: TGTGCCAGCACCGCGGGACAGATCAACTATGGCTACACCTTC; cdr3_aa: CASTAGQINYGYTF
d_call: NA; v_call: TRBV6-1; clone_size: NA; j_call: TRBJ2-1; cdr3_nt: TGTGCCAGCAGGTTAGAGTTTTTAGTAAACAATGAGCAGTTCTTC; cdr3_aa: CASRLEFLVNNEQFF
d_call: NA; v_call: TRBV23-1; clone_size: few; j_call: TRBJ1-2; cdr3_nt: TGCGCCAGCAGTCAATCCAGAAACTATGGCTACACCTTC; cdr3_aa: CASSQSRNYGYTF
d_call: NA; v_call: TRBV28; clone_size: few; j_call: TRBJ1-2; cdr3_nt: TGTGCCAGCAGTTTATATGGCCATGGCTACACCTTC; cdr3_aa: CASSLYGHGYTF
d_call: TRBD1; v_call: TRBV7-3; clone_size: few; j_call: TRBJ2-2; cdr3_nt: TGTGCCAGCAGCCCCCGGGACAGGGGCACCGGGGAGCTGTTTTTT; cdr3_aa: CASSPRDRGTGELFF
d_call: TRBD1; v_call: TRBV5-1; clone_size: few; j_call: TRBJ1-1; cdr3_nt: TGCGCCAGCAGCTTAGTTCCTGGACAGGGGATGAGTGAAGCTTTCTTT; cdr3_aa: CASSLVPGQGMSEAFF
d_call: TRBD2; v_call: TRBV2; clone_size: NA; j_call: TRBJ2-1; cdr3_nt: TGTGCCAGCAGCGGGACTAGCGGGAATAGTGAGCAGTTCTTC; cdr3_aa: CASSGTSGNSEQFF
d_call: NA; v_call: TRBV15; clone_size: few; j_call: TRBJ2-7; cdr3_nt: TGTGCCACCAGCACCGGGGGCTCCTACGAGCAGTACTTC; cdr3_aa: CATSTGGSYEQYF
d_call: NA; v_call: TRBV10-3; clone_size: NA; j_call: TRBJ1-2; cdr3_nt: TGTGCCATCAGTGAGTCTGTAGGACAGCGCCCCTCCTATGGCTACACCTTC; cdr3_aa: CAISESVGQRPSYGYTF
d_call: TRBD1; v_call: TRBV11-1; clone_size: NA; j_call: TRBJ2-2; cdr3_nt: TGTGCCAGCAGCTTAGCTGGCAGGGGGCTCACCGGGGAGCTGTTTTTT; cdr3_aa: CASSLAGRGLTGELFF
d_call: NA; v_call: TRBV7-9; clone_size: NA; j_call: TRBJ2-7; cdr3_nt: TGTGCCAGCAGCTCAGGGACACTGTCCTACGAGCAGTACTTC; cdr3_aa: CASSSGTLSYEQYF
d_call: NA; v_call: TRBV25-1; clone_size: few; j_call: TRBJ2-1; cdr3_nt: TGTGCCAGCCGTGCAGAGAGCTCCTACAATGAGCAGTTCTTC; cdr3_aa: CASRAESSYNEQFF
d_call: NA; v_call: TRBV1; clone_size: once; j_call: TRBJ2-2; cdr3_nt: TGCACCAGCAGCCGGATAAGAAGGCTAGCGGGATTAACCGGGGAGCTGTTTTTT; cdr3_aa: CTSSRIRRLAGLTGELFF
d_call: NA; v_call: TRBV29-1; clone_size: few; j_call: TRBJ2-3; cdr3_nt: TGCAGCGCTACCACAGGCGGCACAGATACGCAGTATTTT; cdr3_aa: CSATTGGTDTQYF
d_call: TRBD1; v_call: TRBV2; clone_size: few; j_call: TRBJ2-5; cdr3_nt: TGTGCCAGCAGTGTCTGGACAGGGAGTGAGACCCAGTACTTC; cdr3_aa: CASSVWTGSETQYF